This paragraph covers one TCR beta chain sequence. What it binds is not known. Germline V lookup: CDR1 SGHAT, CDR2 FQNNGV. Trimming left V 4 bases short and J 0 bases short, with 9 bases between. CDR3 length: 15 residues. The sample is drawn from a study of T cell clones after liver transplantation. Whole-study findings and limits: In most of the 8 subjects, circulating graft-donor-reactive CD4 TCRbeta sequences fell significantly after transplant.

Profiled with immunoSEQ multiplex PCR; TCRdb holds only in-frame clones, not every one. Here the sample spans around 60,000 clones, 65% to 75% being singletons. The sequence was obtained from a human donor who received a liver transplant. The chain joins TRBV11-2 to TRBJ1-4; possibly TRBD1 for D (5 bases). The sequencing here drew on CD4+ T cells from blood, taken before liver transplant. Here the CDR3 reads CASSSDRTTNEKLFF. CDR3 coding DNA: TGTGCCAGCAGCTCAGACAGAACAACTAATGAAAAACTGTTTTTT.